The next 27 T cell receptor beta chains were all read from a single sample in a study of T-cell reconstitution after alpha-beta-depleted transplantation in children. Preparation of the TCRbeta library was carried out with unique molecular identifiers. One entry per CDR3 protein, called by TCRdb with MiXCR from the PCR reads. The table records 200,000 to 250,000 distinct CDR3 sequences, more than 10% of them present only once. The sequences come from PBMCs from the stem cell graft donor, collected from the stem cell graft. The receptors derive from a human donor who donated a stem cell graft to a child with acute lymphoblastic leukemia.

This chain uses TRBV20-1 with TRBJ2-1, with TRBD2 identical over 11 bases. Germline-derived CDR1 and CDR2 are DFQATT and SNEGSKA (reference sequence). The CDR3 contains 14 residues. V was pared by 0 bases and J by 8 bases, with 3 bases of the junction left unmatched. The CDR3 here is CSARELAGVYEQFF. CDR3 nucleotide sequence: TGCAGTGCTAGAGAACTAGCGGGAGTGTATGAGCAGTTCTTC.

This clonotype was seen repeatedly, ten times or more. V gene TRBV6-1 combines with J gene TRBJ1-2; D is perhaps TRBD1 (5 bases). The V end lost 1 base, the J end lost 3 bases, and 15 bases lay between the germline ends. The length of the CDR3 is 16 residues. Germline-derived CDR1 and CDR2 are MNHNS and SASEGT. CDR3 DNA: TGTGCCAGCAGTGAAGGAGGTGGACGGGGGGACTATGGCTACACCTTC. This sequence encodes CASSEGGGRGDYGYTF.

This clonotype appeared a few times. V usage is TRBV30 and J usage is TRBJ2-7; the D is unclear. Per the germline V gene, CDR1 is GTSNPN and CDR2 is SVGIG (reference sequence). The V gene lost 1 base and the J gene lost 7 bases, with 11 bases spanning the gap. CDR3 length: 12 residues. The chain's CDR3 is CAWSDPLREQYF. DNA for the CDR3: TGTGCCTGGAGTGACCCCCTAAGGGAGCAGTACTTC.

This clonotype was counted ten times or more. The chain combines TRBV20-1 with TRBJ1-1; a possible D gene is TRBD1 (5 bases). V lost 0 bases to trimming and J lost 0 bases, with 11 bases between them. There are 15 residues in the CDR3. Germline V gene lookup returns CDR1 DFQATT and CDR2 SNEGSKA (reference sequence). This CDR3 is CSARDRRGVNTEAFF. The DNA for the CDR3 is TGCAGTGCTAGAGATCGCCGGGGGGTGAACACTGAAGCTTTCTTT.

This clonotype was seen ten or more times. The chain is built from TRBV4-1 and TRBJ2-7; no reliable D call. Germline loops: CDR1 MGHRA, CDR2 YSYEKL. V shed 1 base and J shed 5 bases, with 9 bases lying between them. The CDR3 has 13 amino acids. The CDR3 DNA reads TGCGCCAGCAGCCAAGCCCCCCTTGACGAGCAGTACTTC. Protein: CASSQAPLDEQYF.

This clonotype appeared many times. The rearrangement uses TRBV6-2 or TRBV6-3 and TRBJ2-7; TRBD1 agrees at 11 bases. With 6 bases clipped from V and 6 bases from J, the junction kept 4 bases outside the gene matches. The CDR3 sequence is 13 residues long. CDR1 is MNHEY and CDR2 is SVGEGT in the germline V gene. The CDR3 here is CASSRGTGGEQYF. For the CDR3, the DNA is TGTGCCAGCAGCCGGGGGACAGGGGGCGAGCAGTACTTC.

This clonotype came up a few times. V usage is TRBV11-2 and J usage is TRBJ1-4; 7 bases are a match to TRBD1. CDR3 length equals 15 residues. Germline CDR1 reads SGHAT; CDR2 reads FQNNGV. With V trimmed by 5 bases and J by 5 bases, 8 bases remained unmatched. The CDR3 spells CASSGMTGRNEKLFF. The CDR3 region has the DNA TGTGCCAGCAGCGGAATGACAGGGCGGAATGAAAAACTGTTTTTT.

This clonotype was found a few times. The chain links TRBV24-1 to TRBJ2-1; 9 nucleotides match TRBD2. V lost 4 bases and J lost 3; bases outside the gene matches: 6. This CDR3 is 16 amino acids long. Germline CDR1 KGHDR, CDR2 SFDVKD. The CDR3 nucleotides read TGTGCCACCAGTGAGTTTAGCGGGGGTAGCTACAATGAGCAGTTCTTC. Its protein product is CATSEFSGGSYNEQFF.

With respect to this clonotype: A much larger clone is a single base away; this may be a read error. In this CDR3 the conserved last residue, phenylalanine or tryptophan, is missing, so a read error is likely. V usage is TRBV20-1 and J usage is TRBJ2-1; perhaps D is TRBD1 or TRBD2 (6 bases each). CDR1 is DFQATT, CDR2 SNEGSKA, per germline (reference sequence). This CDR3 region has 14 residues. V was pared by 3 bases and J by 6 bases, with 15 bases between. In nucleotides, the CDR3 is TGCAGTGCTAGGCTTACAGGGAGGTCCAATGAGCAGTTCATC. Encoded protein: CSARLTGRSNEQFI.

This clonotype has at least ten counts. This chain links TRBV20-1 with TRBJ2-5; D not certain. V lost 6 bases and J 5 bases, leaving 13 bases between the germline ends. This CDR3 has 12 amino acids. Germline loops: CDR1 DFQATT, CDR2 SNEGSKA (reference sequence). The CDR3 protein is CSASRFGETQYF. The CDR3 nucleotides are TGCAGTGCGTCGCGGTTCGGGGAGACCCAGTACTTC.

This rearrangement joins TRBV5-6 to TRBJ2-7; D unclear. This CDR3 is 14 amino acids long. Deletions cut 4 bases from V and 3 bases from J, with 14 bases between. The germline CDR1 and CDR2 sequences are SGHDT and YYEEEE. The CDR3 DNA reads as TGTGCCAGCAGCCCCGAGTTCCTCTGCTACGAGCAGTACTTC. As protein: CASSPEFLCYEQYF. The full variable domain, in which reference TRBV5-6 and TRBJ2-7 provide the parts outside the CDR3, is DAGVTQSPTHLIKTRGQQVTLRCSPKSGHDTVSWYQQALGQGPQFIFQYYEEEERQRGNFPDRFSGHQFPNYSSELNVNALLLGDSALYLCASSPEFLCYEQYFGPGTRLTVT.

This clonotype was observed a few times. The chain recombines TRBV19 with TRBJ1-1; TRBD1 matches 9 bases. The CDR3 sequence is 15 residues long. CDR1 is LNHDA and CDR2 is SQIVND in the germline V gene (reference sequence). The J segment lost 3 bases and the V segment lost 5 bases, leaving 7 bases of the junction unmatched. CDR3 sequence reads: CASSAADRGDTEAFF. CDR3 in DNA: TGTGCCAGTAGTGCCGCTGACAGGGGGGACACTGAAGCTTTCTTT.

This clonotype was seen at least ten times. This rearrangement joins TRBV12-3 or TRBV12-4 to TRBJ2-6; tentative D call: TRBD1 (6 bases). The CDR3 is 18 residues long. The ends were cut back, 2 bases at V and 0 bases at J, with 14 bases in the middle. CDR3 protein: CASSLSRGHTSGANVLTF. CDR3 DNA: TGTGCCAGCAGTTTAAGCCGGGGACACACCTCTGGGGCCAACGTCCTGACTTTC.

This clonotype showed up many times. The chain joins TRBV29-1 to TRBJ2-7, with 11 nucleotides matching TRBD1. This CDR3 contains 13 residues. After removal of 4 bases from V and 3 bases from J, the junction contained 2 bases not matched to a gene. Germline V lookup: CDR1 SQVTM, CDR2 ANQGSEA. The CDR3 DNA sequence: TGCAGCGTTGCCGGGACAGGGGGCTACGAGCAGTACTTC. Translation: CSVAGTGGYEQYF.

This clonotype was recorded a few times. CDR3 DNA sequence: TGTGCCAGCAGCCGTCAAGAGGGGGCACGAGAGACCCAGTACTTC. It translates to CASSRQEGARETQYF. The chain is built from TRBV7-2 and TRBJ2-5; TRBD1 matches at 7 bases. CDR1 is SGHTA and CDR2 is FQGNSA in the germline V gene. The CDR3 is 15 amino acids. Losses at the gene ends were 5 bases for V and 4 bases for J; bases not matched to a gene: 10.

This clonotype was detected ten times or more. The chain carries TRBV20-1 and TRBJ1-1, with D unresolved. From germline, CDR1 is DFQATT and CDR2 SNEGSKA (reference sequence). CDR3 length: 13 residues. V lost 5 bases and J 5 bases, leaving 15 bases between the germline ends. This chain's CDR3 is CSAPAFGQTEAFF. The CDR3 DNA sequence: TGCAGTGCTCCGGCATTTGGGCAGACTGAAGCTTTCTTT.

The sample holds many counts of this clonotype. The chain is built from TRBV20-1 and TRBJ2-3; the match to TRBD1 covers 7 bases. J was trimmed by 6 bases and V by 6 bases; bases with no gene match: 3. Germline loops: CDR1 DFQATT, CDR2 SNEGSKA (reference sequence). The CDR3 totals 11 residues. CDR3: CSATGVDTQYF. The DNA of the CDR3 is TGCAGTGCCACAGGGGTTGATACGCAGTATTTT.

This clonotype was seen ten or more times. CDR3 in DNA: TGCGCCAGCAGCCCTTGGGACGGAAGCACAGATACGCAGTATTTT. This encodes CASSPWDGSTDTQYF. J is TRBJ2-3 and V is TRBV5-1; D is possibly TRBD1 or TRBD2 (5 bases each). The CDR3 sequence is 15 residues long. Germline V gene lookup returns CDR1 SGHRS and CDR2 YFSETQ. V lost 4 bases, J lost 0 bases, and 12 bases lay in between.

This clonotype was observed many times. The chain combines TRBV12-3 or TRBV12-4 with TRBJ1-2, with D tentatively TRBD1 (5 bases). V was clipped by 3 bases and J by 8 bases, with 10 bases between them. The CDR3 is made up of 12 amino acids. The CDR3 region is CASSLTRAGYTF. CDR3 DNA sequence: TGTGCCAGCAGTTTGACCAGGGCCGGCTACACCTTC.

This clonotype was picked up many times. V gene TRBV7-9 combines with J gene TRBJ2-5; 8 bases match TRBD1. Looked up from germline, CDR1 is SEHNR and CDR2 is FQNEAQ (reference sequence). The V gene end was trimmed by 4 bases and the J gene end by 5 bases; junction bases not matched to a gene: 6. The CDR3 length is 14 residues. The DNA of the CDR3 is TGTGCCAGCAGCTCCTCCGGACAGGGTGAGACCCAGTACTTC. Protein sequence: CASSSSGQGETQYF.

Concerning this clonotype itself: One base away lies a much larger clone, so this may be a sequencing read error. The chain has TRBV20-1 and TRBJ1-5; D unclear. CDR3 length: 12 residues. Trimming stripped 2 bases from V and 12 bases from J, with 14 bases between. CDR1 DFQATT and CDR2 SNEGSKA come from the germline V gene (reference sequence). CDR3 nucleotides: TGCAGTGCTAGAAGATCCCCCGGGCGCCAGCATTTT. Protein: CSARRSPGRQHF.

This clonotype occurred many times. The rearrangement uses TRBV7-9 and TRBJ2-1, with TRBD1 matching over 7 bases. This CDR3 is built from 15 residues. The trim removed 5 bases at V and 8 bases at J, leaving 12 bases unmatched. CDR1 SEHNR and CDR2 FQNEAQ come from the germline V gene (reference sequence). This CDR3 is CASSIGRDSYYEQFF. CDR3 DNA: TGTGCCAGCAGCATCGGCCGGGACAGCTATTATGAGCAGTTCTTC.

This clonotype was picked up many times. This chain joins TRBV18 and TRBJ1-6, with 7 bases that match TRBD1. The CDR3 has 15 amino acids. Looked up from germline, CDR1 is KGHSH and CDR2 is LQKENI. Losses at the gene ends were 3 bases for V and 3 bases for J; bases not matched to a gene: 2. CDR3 in DNA: TGTGCCAGCTCACCGGGGGACAGCTATAATTCACCCCTCCACTTT. It yields the protein CASSPGDSYNSPLHF.

This chain connects TRBV5-1 to TRBJ2-5; D is undetermined. The CDR3 contains 12 residues. Germline V CDR1 and CDR2: SGHRS, YFSETQ. V was pared by 4 bases and J by 5 bases, with 9 bases between. In nucleotides, the CDR3 is TGCGCCAGCAGCGAACAGACGGAGACCCAGTACTTC. It yields the protein CASSEQTETQYF.

This clonotype was counted many times. The chain employs TRBV7-8 and TRBJ2-1, with D perhaps TRBD2 (6 bases). Germline V gene lookup returns CDR1 SGHVS and CDR2 FQNEAQ. Trimming left V 4 bases short and J 9 bases short, with 13 bases between. This CDR3 contains 13 residues. CDR3 residues: CASSWGKRVEQFF. In DNA, the CDR3 is TGTGCCAGCAGCTGGGGGAAGCGGGTTGAGCAGTTCTTC.

In its sample, this clonotype was seen many times. The chain is built from TRBV27 and TRBJ2-7; 11 bases fit TRBD1. Germline loops: CDR1 MNHEY, CDR2 SMNVEV (reference sequence). The CDR3 totals 17 residues. V was pared by 1 base and J by 5 bases, with 10 bases of the junction left unmatched. The chain's CDR3 is CASSLLRTGGLKDEQYF. In nucleotides, the CDR3 is TGTGCCAGCAGTTTATTAAGGACAGGGGGCTTAAAGGACGAGCAGTACTTC.

Ten or more counts support this clonotype. This chain uses TRBV5-1 with TRBJ2-7; weak D call: TRBD1 (5 bases). The CDR3 length is 14 residues. Trimming cost V 1 base and J 5 bases, with 13 bases left between them. Germline assignment: CDR1 SGHRS and CDR2 YFSETQ. CDR3: CASSLRQGPHEQYF. The CDR3 DNA sequence: TGCGCCAGCAGCTTGAGGCAGGGTCCCCACGAGCAGTACTTC.